This passage covers 25 T cell receptor beta chains from one sample sequenced in a study of control samples from healthy donors and cancer patients (TCRdb year 2020). The method behind the library was the immunoSEQ multiplex PCR assay. TCRdb holds this immuneACCESS table with in-frame rearrangements only. Some clones are missing; in checked studies, unresolved V genes explain under half, and the rest has no known cause. The sample table contains approximately 40,000 clones; only one count was recorded for over 65% of them. About 15% of the sample is taken by the ten largest. Sequenced sample: formalin-fixed, paraffin-embedded tissue. Receptor source: a male donor with melanoma.

The chain recombines TRBV4-2 with TRBJ2-1, with 7 bases aligning to TRBD1. The CDR3 is made up of 15 amino acids. Germline V gene lookup returns CDR1 LGHNA and CDR2 YNFKEQ. Unmatched junction bases numbered 4, after V lost 4 bases and J lost 1 base. The CDR3 nucleotides are TGTGCCAGCAGCCTAACAGGGGCTTCCTACAATGAGCAGTTCTTC. Protein product: CASSLTGASYNEQFF.

This chain links TRBV19 with TRBJ2-7; D is unclear. Per germline, CDR1 LNHDA and CDR2 SQIVND (reference sequence). Trimming left V 4 bases short and J 6 bases short, with 13 bases between. The CDR3 has 13 amino acids. For the CDR3, the DNA is TGTGCCAGTAGTACCGGACCGCTCCGCGAGCAGTACTTC. This translates into CASSTGPLREQYF. The variable domain in full, completed from reference TRBV19 and TRBJ2-7, reads DGGITQSPKYLFRKEGQNVTLSCEQNLNHDAMYWYRQDPGQGLRLIYYSQIVNDFQKGDIAEGYSVSREKKESFPLTVTSAQKNPTAFYLCASSTGPLREQYFGPGTRLTVT.

The CDR3 protein is CASSPYSAYTQYF. CDR3 nucleotides: TGTGCCAGCAGCCCATATTCGGCGTATACGCAGTATTTT. This chain joins TRBV14 and TRBJ2-3; no clear D gene. Per the germline V gene, CDR1 is SGHDN and CDR2 is FVKESK. The germline V and J ends were trimmed by 4 bases and 7 bases, with 12 bases remaining between them. This CDR3 comprises 13 residues.

The chain uses TRBV27 and TRBJ2-1, with a possible D match to TRBD2 (6 bases). The CDR3 is 15 residues long. Germline V gene data show CDR1 as MNHEY and CDR2 as SMNVEV (reference sequence). V gave up 7 bases and J gave up 3 bases, with 16 bases separating them. CDR3 loop: CASTRGGASYNEQFF. As DNA, the CDR3 is TGTGCCAGCACGAGGGGAGGAGCCAGCTACAATGAGCAGTTCTTC.

This chain connects TRBV10-3 to TRBJ2-7; 12 positions match TRBD2. The CDR3 is 16 residues long. CDR1 ENHRY and CDR2 SYGVKD come from the germline V gene. J lost 5 bases, V lost 3 bases, and 8 bases had no gene match. The CDR3 sequence is CAISDPTSGRLHEQYF. Written as DNA, the CDR3 is TGTGCCATCAGTGACCCAACTAGCGGGAGGTTGCACGAGCAGTACTTC.

V gene TRBV5-6 combines with J gene TRBJ1-1; D is perhaps TRBD1 (5 bases). Per germline, CDR1 SGHDT and CDR2 YYEEEE. Trimming pared 0 bases from V and 7 bases from J, leaving 13 bases between. The CDR3 runs 14 residues. In DNA form, the CDR3 reads TGTGCCAGCAGCTTGGTGATAGGGGTGGGTGAAGCTTTCTTT. This codes for CASSLVIGVGEAFF.

CDR3 region: CASSVLGETNEKLFF. In DNA form, the CDR3 reads TGCGCCAGCAGCGTATTGGGGGAAACTAATGAAAAACTGTTTTTT. The J gene is TRBJ1-4, the V gene TRBV5-1, with TRBD1 as a possible D gene (5 bases). V dropped 4 bases and J dropped 1 base, with 11 bases sitting between them. This CDR3 has 15 residues. Germline loops: CDR1 SGHRS, CDR2 YFSETQ.

The sample holds one count of this clone. Other DNA variants within this sample encode the same CDR3. V is TRBV5-1 and J is TRBJ2-3; TRBD1 agrees at 10 bases. Trimming at V came to 2 bases and at J to 1 base, leaving 1 base not matched to a gene. This CDR3 has 15 amino acids. Per the germline V gene, CDR1 is SGHRS and CDR2 is YFSETQ. Here the CDR3 reads CASSFGQGGTDTQYF. As DNA, the CDR3 is TGCGCCAGCAGCTTTGGACAGGGGGGCACAGATACGCAGTATTTT.

This chain joins TRBV3-1 (or the pseudogene TRBV3-2) and TRBJ2-7; 10 bases line up with TRBD2. Germline loops: CDR1 LGHDT, CDR2 YNNKEL (reference sequence). The CDR3 length is 14 residues. V dropped 3 bases and J dropped 5; count of bases not matched to a gene: 4. The CDR3 is CASSHASGSDEQYF. CDR3 in DNA: TGTGCCAGCAGCCATGCTAGCGGGAGCGACGAGCAGTACTTC.

This chain links TRBV2 with TRBJ2-3; D is tentatively TRBD1 or TRBD2 (5 bases each). Germline CDR1 reads SNHLY; CDR2 reads FYNNEI. V was clipped by 3 bases and J by 7 bases, with 8 bases between them. This CDR3 spans 12 amino acids. The CDR3 here is CASSEGVNTQYF. The DNA for the CDR3 is TGTGCCAGCAGTGAGGGGGTAAATACGCAGTATTTT.

Only a few counts were recorded for this clone. The V gene is TRBV28, the J gene TRBJ1-2; D call uncertain. This CDR3 is built from 13 residues. V lost 4 bases and J lost 8, with 14 bases in between. CDR1 MDHEN and CDR2 SYDVKM come from the germline V gene. CDR3 protein: CASSSKGFRGYTF. In DNA form, the CDR3 reads TGTGCCAGCAGTTCCAAGGGTTTTCGGGGCTACACCTTC.

This chain links TRBV15 with TRBJ2-3, with TRBD1 as a possible D gene (5 bases). The CDR3 totals 16 residues. V lost 3 bases, J lost 2 bases, and 15 bases lay in between. The germline V gene has CDR1 LNHNV and CDR2 YYDKDF (reference sequence). The CDR3 region is CATSRASQDPTDTQYF. In DNA form, the CDR3 reads TGTGCCACCAGCAGGGCCTCACAGGATCCCACAGATACGCAGTATTTT.

This clone was seen a few times. V and J are TRBV18 and TRBJ2-7; D unclear. CDR1 is KGHSH, CDR2 LQKENI, per germline. The ends were cut back, 0 bases at V and 2 bases at J, with 8 bases in the middle. The CDR3 sequence is 14 residues long. The CDR3, as DNA: TGTGCCAGCTCACCACCGTCCTACCCCTACGAGCAGTACTTC. It is translated as CASSPPSYPYEQYF.

This chain links TRBV6-1 with TRBJ2-3; TRBD2 agrees at 12 bases. V gave up 3 bases and J gave up 4 bases; unmatched junction bases: 5. CDR3 length: 16 residues. Germline-derived CDR1 and CDR2 are MNHNS and SASEGT. The CDR3 DNA follows: TGTGCCAGCAGTGACAGCCTAGCGGGAGGGGCAGATACGCAGTATTTT. It translates to CASSDSLAGGADTQYF.

This clone was recorded once. The rearrangement links TRBV23-1 to TRBJ2-3, with 10 nucleotides matching TRBD2. TRBV23-1 is an ORF for which the function is uncertain. V gave up 7 bases and J gave up 1 base; unmatched junction bases: 2. The CDR3 spans 14 residues. The CDR3 coding sequence is TGCGCCAGCACTAGCGGGAGACGCACAGATACGCAGTATTTT. Protein sequence: CASTSGRRTDTQYF.

The rearrangement joins TRBV6-5 to TRBJ2-2, with D possibly being TRBD1 (7 bases). Per germline, CDR1 MNHEY and CDR2 SVGAGI. The CDR3 is 13 amino acids. Trimming removed 6 bases at V and 6 bases at J, with 11 bases between. The CDR3 nucleotides read TGTGCCAGCAGACCAGGGGGGCCCGGGGAGCTGTTTTTT. As protein: CASRPGGPGELFF.

This clone was counted many times. The chain recombines TRBV5-1 with TRBJ1-6, with 9 bases identical to TRBD1. This CDR3 comprises 14 residues. CDR1 SGHRS and CDR2 YFSETQ come from the germline V gene. With V trimmed by 6 bases and J by 7 bases, 5 bases remained unmatched. CDR3 bases: TGCGCCAGCATGAGCGGGACAGGGAATTCACCCCTCCACTTT. It codes for CASMSGTGNSPLHF.

The V call is TRBV25-1, the J call TRBJ1-5, with unresolved D. V dropped 2 bases and J dropped 2 bases, with 16 bases sitting between them. Germline V gene data show CDR1 as MGHDK and CDR2 as SYGVNS. This CDR3 contains 17 residues. The CDR3 spells CASSEGVCYEGNQPQHF. As DNA, the CDR3 is TGTGCCAGCAGTGAAGGAGTGTGTTATGAGGGCAATCAGCCCCAGCATTTT.

This clone was found many times. Other DNA sequences in this sample translate to the same CDR3. The rearrangement joins TRBV2 to TRBJ1-1; 7 bases are a match to TRBD1. V lost 7 bases to trimming and J lost 8 bases; unmatched junction nucleotides: 10. This CDR3 contains 13 residues. Germline values: CDR1 SNHLY, CDR2 FYNNEI. The CDR3 region is CASILQGDTEAFF. CDR3 sequence (DNA): TGTGCCAGCATCCTGCAGGGGGATACCGAAGCTTTCTTT.

This sequence joins TRBV29-1 and TRBJ2-7; 7 bases are shared with TRBD2. CDR1 and CDR2 (germline): SQVTM, ANQGSEA. The length of the CDR3 is 11 residues. Trimming took 7 bases from V and 7 from J; bases not matched to a gene: 7. The CDR3: CSACLAEEQYF. CDR3 coding DNA: TGCAGCGCTTGCCTAGCGGAAGAGCAGTACTTC.

By sample fraction, this clone is medium-sized (0.01 to 0.1%). The CDR3 spells CASSARVSGPPEAFF. The CDR3 DNA follows: TGTGCCAGCAGCGCCCGAGTAAGTGGTCCCCCTGAAGCTTTCTTT. The V gene is TRBV5-6, the J gene TRBJ1-1; D gene ambiguous. The length of the CDR3 is 15 residues. Looked up from germline, CDR1 is SGHDT and CDR2 is YYEEEE. The V end lost 4 bases, the J end lost 6 bases, and 19 bases lay between the germline ends.

This clone was detected a few times. One end of the junction fails to match germline, which may point to a read error. This chain links TRBV7-2 with TRBJ1-1; D perhaps matches TRBD1 (6 bases). The CDR3 covers 15 residues. Germline loops: CDR1 SGHTA, CDR2 FQGNSA. The DNA of the CDR3 is TGTGCCAGCAGGTTAGGACAAGGGGGTTACACTGAAGCTTTCTTT. Encoded protein: CASRLGQGGYTEAFF.

The chain uses TRBV3-1 (or the pseudogene TRBV3-2) and TRBJ2-7; 10 bases are shared with TRBD2. V shed 1 base, J shed 12 bases, and the junction held 12 bases outside the gene matches. The germline gives CDR1 LGHDT, CDR2 YNNKEL (reference sequence). CDR3 length: 15 residues. The CDR3 bases are TGTGCCAGCAGCCAAGGGACTAGCGGCGTCCAGGATCGGTACTTC. This sequence encodes CASSQGTSGVQDRYF.

This clone was seen a few times. DNA of the CDR3: TGTGCCAGCTCACCAGGACCCGGGCAGAACACTGAAGCTTTCTTT. Protein sequence: CASSPGPGQNTEAFF. V gene TRBV18 combines with J gene TRBJ1-1; D uncertain. CDR1 and CDR2 (germline): KGHSH, LQKENI. This CDR3 contains 15 residues. Trimming removed 2 bases at V and 1 base at J, with 11 bases between.

The genes are TRBV29-1 and TRBJ2-5; D is perhaps TRBD1 (6 bases). Germline CDR1 SQVTM, CDR2 ANQGSEA. The CDR3 runs to 12 residues. Trimming cost V 7 bases and J 2 bases, with 11 bases left between them. CDR3 amino acids: CSAKQGQETQYF. The DNA for the CDR3 is TGCAGCGCAAAACAGGGACAAGAGACCCAGTACTTC.